This T cell receptor (beta chain) was recovered during a study of T cell repertoires in cytomegalovirus infection. TCRdb re-analysed the reads in MiXCR, keeping a single row per CDR3 protein. The data show 54,000 or so distinct CDR3 sequences, 25% to 40% seen once. Study observations and caveats: In two of eight donors, the top clonotype was HLA-C-restricted CMV-specific. Summed frequency of shared TCR beta families picked out CMV carriers who also had the relevant HLA.

CDR3 size: 12 residues. The germline V gene encodes CDR1 SGHNT and CDR2 YYREEE (reference sequence). Trimming took 2 bases from V and 6 from J, leaving 6 bases between them. Regarding this clonotype: Antigen specificity is unknown.

The sequence derives from a human donor in good health (CMV status not recorded). Some clones in this sample may be carry-over from other donors' samples. Input material: PBMCs, sequenced either directly or after in vitro stimulation (not recorded which). This chain joins TRBV5-4 and TRBJ1-5; D ambiguous. CDR3 DNA: TGTGCCAGCAGCTTAGTGTGTCAGCCCCAGCATTTT. Its translation: CASSLVCQPQHF.